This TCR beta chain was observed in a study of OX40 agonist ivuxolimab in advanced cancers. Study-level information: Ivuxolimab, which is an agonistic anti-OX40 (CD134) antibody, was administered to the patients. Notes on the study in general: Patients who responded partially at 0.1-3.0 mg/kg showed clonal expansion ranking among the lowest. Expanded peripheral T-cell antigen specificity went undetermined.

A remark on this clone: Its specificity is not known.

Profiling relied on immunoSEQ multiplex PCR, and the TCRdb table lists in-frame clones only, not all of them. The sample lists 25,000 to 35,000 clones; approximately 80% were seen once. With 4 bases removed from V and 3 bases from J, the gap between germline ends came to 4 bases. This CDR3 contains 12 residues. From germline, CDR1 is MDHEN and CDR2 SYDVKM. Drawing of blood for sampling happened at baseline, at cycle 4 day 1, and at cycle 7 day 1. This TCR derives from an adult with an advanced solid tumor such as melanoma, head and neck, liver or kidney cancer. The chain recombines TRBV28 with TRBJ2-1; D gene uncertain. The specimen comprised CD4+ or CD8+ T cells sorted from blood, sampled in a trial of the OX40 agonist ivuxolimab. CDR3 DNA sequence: TGTGCCAGCAGTTCGAACTACAATGAGCAGTTCTTC. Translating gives CASSSNYNEQFF.